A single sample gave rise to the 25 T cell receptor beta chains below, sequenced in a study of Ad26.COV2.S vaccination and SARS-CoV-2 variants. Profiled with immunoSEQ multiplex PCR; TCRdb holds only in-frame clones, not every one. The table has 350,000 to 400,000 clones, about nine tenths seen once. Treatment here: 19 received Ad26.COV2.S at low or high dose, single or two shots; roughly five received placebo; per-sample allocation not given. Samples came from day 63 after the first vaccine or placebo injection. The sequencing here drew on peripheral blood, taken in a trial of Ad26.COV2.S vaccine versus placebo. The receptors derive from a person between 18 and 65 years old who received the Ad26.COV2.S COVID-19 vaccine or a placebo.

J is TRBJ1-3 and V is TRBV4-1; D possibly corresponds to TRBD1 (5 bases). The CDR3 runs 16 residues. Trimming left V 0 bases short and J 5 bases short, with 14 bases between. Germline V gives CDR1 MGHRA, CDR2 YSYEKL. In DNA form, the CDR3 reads TGCGCCAGCAGCCAAGAAGTCCAGGGACTTAGAAACACCATATATTTT. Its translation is CASSQEVQGLRNTIYF.

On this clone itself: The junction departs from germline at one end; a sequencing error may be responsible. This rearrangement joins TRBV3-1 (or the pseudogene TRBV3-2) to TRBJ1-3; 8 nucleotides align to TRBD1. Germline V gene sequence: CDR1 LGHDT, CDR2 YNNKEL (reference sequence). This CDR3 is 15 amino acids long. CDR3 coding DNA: TGTGTCAGCCGACGGGGTGGACAGGGTAAAAACACCATATATTTT. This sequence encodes CVSRRGGQGKNTIYF.

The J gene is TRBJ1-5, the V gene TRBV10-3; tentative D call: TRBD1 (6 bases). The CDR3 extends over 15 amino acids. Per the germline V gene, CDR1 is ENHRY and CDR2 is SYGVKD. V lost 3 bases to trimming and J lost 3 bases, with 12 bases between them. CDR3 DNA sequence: TGTGCCATCAGTGAAGCTGGACAGTTCAATCAGCCCCAGCATTTT. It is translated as CAISEAGQFNQPQHF.

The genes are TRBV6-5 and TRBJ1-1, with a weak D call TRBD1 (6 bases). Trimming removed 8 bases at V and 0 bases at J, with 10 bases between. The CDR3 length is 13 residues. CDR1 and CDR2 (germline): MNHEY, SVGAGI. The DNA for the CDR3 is TGTGCCAGCGGGGGACACGTGAACACTGAAGCTTTCTTT. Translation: CASGGHVNTEAFF.

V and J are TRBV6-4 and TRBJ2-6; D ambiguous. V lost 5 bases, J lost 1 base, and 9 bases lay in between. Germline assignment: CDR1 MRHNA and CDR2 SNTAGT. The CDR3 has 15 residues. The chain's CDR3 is CASSRDPSGANVLTF. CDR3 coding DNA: TGTGCCAGCAGTCGAGACCCATCTGGGGCCAACGTCCTGACTTTC.

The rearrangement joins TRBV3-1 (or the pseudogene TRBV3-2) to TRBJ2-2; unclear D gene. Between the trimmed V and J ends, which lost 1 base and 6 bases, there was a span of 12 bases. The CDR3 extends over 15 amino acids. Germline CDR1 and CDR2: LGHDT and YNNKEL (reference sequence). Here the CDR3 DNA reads TGTGCCAGCAGCCAAGTTCCTAGAGTTGCCGGGGAGCTGTTTTTT. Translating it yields CASSQVPRVAGELFF.

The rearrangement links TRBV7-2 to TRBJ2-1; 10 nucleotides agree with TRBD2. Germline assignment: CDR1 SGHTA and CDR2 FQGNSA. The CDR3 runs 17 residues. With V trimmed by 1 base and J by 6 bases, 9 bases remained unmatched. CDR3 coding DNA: TGTGCCAGCAGCTTAGGAGGTCGAGCGGGGGGGTTCAATGAGCAGTTCTTC. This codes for CASSLGGRAGGFNEQFF. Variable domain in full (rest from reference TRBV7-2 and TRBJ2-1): GAGVSQSPSNKVTEKGKDVELRCDPISGHTALYWYRQSLGQGLEFLIYFQGNSAPDKSGLPSDRFSAERTGGSVSTLTIQRTQQEDSAVYLCASSLGGRAGGFNEQFFGPGTRLTVL.

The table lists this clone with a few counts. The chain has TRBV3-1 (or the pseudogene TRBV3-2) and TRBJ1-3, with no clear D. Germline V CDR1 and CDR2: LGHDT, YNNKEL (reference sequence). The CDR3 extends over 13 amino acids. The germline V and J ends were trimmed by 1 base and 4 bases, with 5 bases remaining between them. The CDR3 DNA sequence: TGTGCCAGCAGCCAAGCGGCCGGAAACACCATATATTTT. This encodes CASSQAAGNTIYF.

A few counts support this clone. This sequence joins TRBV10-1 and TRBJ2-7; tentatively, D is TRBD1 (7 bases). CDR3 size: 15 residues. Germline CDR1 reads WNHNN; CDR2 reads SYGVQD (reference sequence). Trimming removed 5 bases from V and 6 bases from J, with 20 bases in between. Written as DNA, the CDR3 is TGCGCCAGCAGTTCCGCGGGACAGTCCTCGGGCGAGCAGTACTTC. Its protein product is CASSSAGQSSGEQYF.

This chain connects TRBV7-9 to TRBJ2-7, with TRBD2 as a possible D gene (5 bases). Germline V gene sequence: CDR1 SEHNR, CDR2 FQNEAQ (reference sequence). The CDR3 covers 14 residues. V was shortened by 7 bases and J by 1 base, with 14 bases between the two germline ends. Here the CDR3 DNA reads TGTGCCAGCACCCTAGGCGAGGGTTCCTACGAGCAGTACTTC. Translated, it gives CASTLGEGSYEQYF.

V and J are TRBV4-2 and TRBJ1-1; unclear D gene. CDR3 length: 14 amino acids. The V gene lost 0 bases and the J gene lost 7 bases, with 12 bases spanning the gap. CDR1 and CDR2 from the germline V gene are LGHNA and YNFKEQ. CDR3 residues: CASSQDLVGNEAFF. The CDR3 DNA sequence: TGTGCCAGCAGCCAAGACCTAGTGGGCAATGAAGCTTTCTTT.

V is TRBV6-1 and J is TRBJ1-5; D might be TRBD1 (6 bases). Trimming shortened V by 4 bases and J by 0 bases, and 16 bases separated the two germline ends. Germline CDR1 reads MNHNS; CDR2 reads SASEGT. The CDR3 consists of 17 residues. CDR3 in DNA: TGTGCCAGCAGTGGGGACACGGCCCCCTATAGCAATCAGCCCCAGCATTTT. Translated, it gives CASSGDTAPYSNQPQHF.

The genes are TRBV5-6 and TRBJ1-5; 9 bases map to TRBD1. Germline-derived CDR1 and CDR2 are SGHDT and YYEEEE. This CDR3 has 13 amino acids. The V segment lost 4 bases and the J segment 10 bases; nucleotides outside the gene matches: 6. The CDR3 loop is CASSPGQGRPQHF. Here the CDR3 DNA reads TGTGCCAGCAGCCCCGGACAGGGGAGACCCCAGCATTTT.

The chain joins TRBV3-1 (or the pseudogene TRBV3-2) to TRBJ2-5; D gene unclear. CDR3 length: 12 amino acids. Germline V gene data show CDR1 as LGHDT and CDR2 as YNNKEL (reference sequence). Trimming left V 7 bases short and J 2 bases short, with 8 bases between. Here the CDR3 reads CASMGLQETQYF. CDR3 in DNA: TGTGCCAGCATGGGTCTTCAAGAGACCCAGTACTTC.

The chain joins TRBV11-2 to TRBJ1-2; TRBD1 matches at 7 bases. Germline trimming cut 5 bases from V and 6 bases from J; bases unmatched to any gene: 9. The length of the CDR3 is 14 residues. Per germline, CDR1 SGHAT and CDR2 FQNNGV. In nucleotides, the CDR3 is TGTGCCAGCAGCCCACCGACAGGGAGCGATGGCTACACCTTC. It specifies CASSPPTGSDGYTF.

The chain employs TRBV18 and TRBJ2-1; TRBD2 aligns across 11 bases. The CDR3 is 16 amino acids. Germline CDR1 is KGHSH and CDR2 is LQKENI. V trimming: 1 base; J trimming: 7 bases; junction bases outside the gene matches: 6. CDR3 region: CASSPRASGGTNEQFF. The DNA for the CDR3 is TGTGCCAGCTCACCACGTGCTAGCGGGGGGACTAATGAGCAGTTCTTC.

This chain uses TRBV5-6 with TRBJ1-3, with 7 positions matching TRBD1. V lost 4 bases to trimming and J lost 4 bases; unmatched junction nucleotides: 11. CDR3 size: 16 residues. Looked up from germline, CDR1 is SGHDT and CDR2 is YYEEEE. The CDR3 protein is CASSTDEETGGNTIYF. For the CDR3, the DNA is TGTGCCAGCAGCACCGACGAAGAGACAGGGGGAAACACCATATATTTT.

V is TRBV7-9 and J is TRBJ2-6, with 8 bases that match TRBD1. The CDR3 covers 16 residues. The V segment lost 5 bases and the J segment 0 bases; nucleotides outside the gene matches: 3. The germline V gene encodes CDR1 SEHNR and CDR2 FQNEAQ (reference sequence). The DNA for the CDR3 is TGTGCCAGCAGCGGACAGGGATACTCTGGGGCCAACGTCCTGACTTTC. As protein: CASSGQGYSGANVLTF.

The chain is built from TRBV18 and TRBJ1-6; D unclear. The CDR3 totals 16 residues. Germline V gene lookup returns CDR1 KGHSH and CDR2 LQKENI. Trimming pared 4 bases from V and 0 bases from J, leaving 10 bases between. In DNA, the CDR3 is TGTGCCAGCTCACTCTTTGACAACTCCTATAATTCACCCCTCCACTTT. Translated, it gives CASSLFDNSYNSPLHF.

The CDR3 spells CASSLGQGIRYEQYF. CDR3 DNA sequence: TGCGCCAGCAGCTTGGGTCAGGGCATACGGTACGAGCAGTACTTC. The rearrangement uses TRBV5-1 and TRBJ2-7; TRBD1 might be the D (5 bases). The CDR3 is 15 amino acids. V lost 0 bases, J lost 4 bases, and 14 bases lay in between. Germline lookup yields CDR1 SGHRS and CDR2 YFSETQ. The entire variable domain, with the rest obtained from reference TRBV5-1 and TRBJ2-7, is as follows: KAGVTQTPRYLIKTRGQQVTLSCSPISGHRSVSWYQQTPGQGLQFLFEYFSETQRNKGNFPGRFSGRQFSNSRSEMNVSTLELGDSALYLCASSLGQGIRYEQYFGPGTRLTVT.

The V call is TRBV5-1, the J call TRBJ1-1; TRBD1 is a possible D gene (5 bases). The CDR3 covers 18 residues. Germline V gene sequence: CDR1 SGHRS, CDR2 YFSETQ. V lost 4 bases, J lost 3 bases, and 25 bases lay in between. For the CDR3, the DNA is TGCGCCAGCAGCGACGGCCGGTGGGGATCCTTAGGGGACACTGAAGCTTTCTTT. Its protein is CASSDGRWGSLGDTEAFF.

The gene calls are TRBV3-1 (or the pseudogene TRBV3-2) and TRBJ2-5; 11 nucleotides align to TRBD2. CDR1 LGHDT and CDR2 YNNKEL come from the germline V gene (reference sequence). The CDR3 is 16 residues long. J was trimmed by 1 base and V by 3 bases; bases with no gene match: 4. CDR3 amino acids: CASSHGLAGGQETQYF. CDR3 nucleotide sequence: TGTGCCAGCAGCCATGGACTAGCGGGCGGCCAAGAGACCCAGTACTTC.

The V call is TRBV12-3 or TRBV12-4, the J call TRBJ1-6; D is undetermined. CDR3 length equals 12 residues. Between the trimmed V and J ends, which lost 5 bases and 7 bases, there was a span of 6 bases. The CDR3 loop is CASSEQNSPLHF. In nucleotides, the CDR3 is TGTGCCAGCAGTGAACAGAATTCACCCCTCCACTTT.

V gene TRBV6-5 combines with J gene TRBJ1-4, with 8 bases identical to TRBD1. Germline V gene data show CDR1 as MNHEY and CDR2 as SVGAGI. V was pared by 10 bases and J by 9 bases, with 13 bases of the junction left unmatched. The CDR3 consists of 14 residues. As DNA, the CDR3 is TGTGCCACCGGAGGTGGAGGACAGGGTAAAAAACTGTTTTTT. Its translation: CATGGGGQGKKLFF.

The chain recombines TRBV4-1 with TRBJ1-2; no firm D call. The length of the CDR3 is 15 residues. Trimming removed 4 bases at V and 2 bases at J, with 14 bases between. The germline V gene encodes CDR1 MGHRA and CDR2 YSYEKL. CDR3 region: CASSPDPPRNYGYTF. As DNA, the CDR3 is TGCGCCAGCAGCCCCGACCCTCCAAGAAACTATGGCTACACCTTC.